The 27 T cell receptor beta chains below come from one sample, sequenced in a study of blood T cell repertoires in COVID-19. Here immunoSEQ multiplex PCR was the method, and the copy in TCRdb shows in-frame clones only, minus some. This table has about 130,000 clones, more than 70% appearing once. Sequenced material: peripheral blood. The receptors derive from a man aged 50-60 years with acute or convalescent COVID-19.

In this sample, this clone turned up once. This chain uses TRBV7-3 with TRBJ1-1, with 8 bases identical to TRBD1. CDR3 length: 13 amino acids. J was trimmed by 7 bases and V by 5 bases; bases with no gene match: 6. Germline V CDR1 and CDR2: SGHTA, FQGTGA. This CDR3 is CASSLRTGSEAFF. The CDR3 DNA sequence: TGTGCCAGCAGCCTACGGACAGGGAGTGAAGCTTTCTTT.

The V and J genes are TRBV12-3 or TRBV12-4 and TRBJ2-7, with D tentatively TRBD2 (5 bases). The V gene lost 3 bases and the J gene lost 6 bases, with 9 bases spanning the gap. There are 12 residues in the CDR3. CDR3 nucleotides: TGTGCCAGCAGTTTGATGGGAGCCGAGCAGTACTTC. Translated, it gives CASSLMGAEQYF.

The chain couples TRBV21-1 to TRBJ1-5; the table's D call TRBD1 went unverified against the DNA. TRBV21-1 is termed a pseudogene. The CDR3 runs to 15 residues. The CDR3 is CASSKAGTGGQPQHF. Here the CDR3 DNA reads TGTGCCAGCAGCAAAGCAGGGACAGGGGGTCAGCCCCAGCATTTT.

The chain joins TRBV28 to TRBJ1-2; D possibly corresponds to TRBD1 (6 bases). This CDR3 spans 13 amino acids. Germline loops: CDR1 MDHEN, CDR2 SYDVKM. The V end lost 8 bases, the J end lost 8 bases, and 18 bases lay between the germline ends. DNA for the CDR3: TGTGCCAGCTTCATGGGGGGGGCGACCGGCTACACCTTC. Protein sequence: CASFMGGATGYTF.

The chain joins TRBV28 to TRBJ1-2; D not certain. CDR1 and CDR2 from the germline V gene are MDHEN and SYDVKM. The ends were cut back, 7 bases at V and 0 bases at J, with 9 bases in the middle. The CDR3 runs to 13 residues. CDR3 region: CASKTQANYGYTF. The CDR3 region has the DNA TGTGCCAGCAAAACTCAAGCTAACTATGGCTACACCTTC.

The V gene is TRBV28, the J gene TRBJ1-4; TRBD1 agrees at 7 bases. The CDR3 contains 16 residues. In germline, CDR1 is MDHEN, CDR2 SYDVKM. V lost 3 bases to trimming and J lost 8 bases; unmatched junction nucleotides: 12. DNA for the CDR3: TGTGCCAGCAGTTTGTTCAGACAGGGAAGGTGGGAAAAACTGTTTTTT. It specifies CASSLFRQGRWEKLFF.

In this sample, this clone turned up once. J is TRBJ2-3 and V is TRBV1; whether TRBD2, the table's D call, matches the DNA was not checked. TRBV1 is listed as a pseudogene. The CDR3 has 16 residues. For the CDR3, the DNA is TGCACCAGCAGCCAAACGCCTAGCGGGGGTGGTGATACGCAGTATTTT. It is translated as CTSSQTPSGGGDTQYF.

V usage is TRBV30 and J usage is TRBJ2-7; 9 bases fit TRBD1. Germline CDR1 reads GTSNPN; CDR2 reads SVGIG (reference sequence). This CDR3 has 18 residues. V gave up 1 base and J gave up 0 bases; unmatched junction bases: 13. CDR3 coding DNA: TGTGCCTGGAGTGCCGGGACAGGGCGTCTCCGAAACTCCTACGAGCAGTACTTC. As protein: CAWSAGTGRLRNSYEQYF.

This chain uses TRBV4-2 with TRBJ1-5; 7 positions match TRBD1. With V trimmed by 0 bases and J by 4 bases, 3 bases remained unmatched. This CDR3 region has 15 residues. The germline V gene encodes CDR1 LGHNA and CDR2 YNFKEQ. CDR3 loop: CASSQEPGGNQPQHF. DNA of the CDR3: TGTGCCAGCAGCCAAGAACCAGGGGGTAATCAGCCCCAGCATTTT.

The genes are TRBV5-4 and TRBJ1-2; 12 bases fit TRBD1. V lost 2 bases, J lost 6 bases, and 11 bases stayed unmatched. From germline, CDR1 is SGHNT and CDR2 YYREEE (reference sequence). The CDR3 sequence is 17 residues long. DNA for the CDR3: TGTGCCAGCAGCTTTCCCGGCCGGGACAGGGGGCCCGATGGCTACACCTTC. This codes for CASSFPGRDRGPDGYTF.

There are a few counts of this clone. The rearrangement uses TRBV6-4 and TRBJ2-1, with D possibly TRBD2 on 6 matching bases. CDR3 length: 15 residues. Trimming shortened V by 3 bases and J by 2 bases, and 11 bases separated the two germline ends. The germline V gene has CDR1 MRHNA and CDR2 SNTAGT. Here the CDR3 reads CASSEEEGPYNEQFF. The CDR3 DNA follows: TGTGCCAGCAGTGAAGAGGAGGGGCCCTACAATGAGCAGTTCTTC.

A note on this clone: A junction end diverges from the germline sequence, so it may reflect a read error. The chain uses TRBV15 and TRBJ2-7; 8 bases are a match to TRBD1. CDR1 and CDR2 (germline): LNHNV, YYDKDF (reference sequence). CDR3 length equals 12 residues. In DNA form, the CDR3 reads TGTGCCGCCAGGACAGGGAAGGGCGAGCAGTACTTC. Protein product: CAARTGKGEQYF.

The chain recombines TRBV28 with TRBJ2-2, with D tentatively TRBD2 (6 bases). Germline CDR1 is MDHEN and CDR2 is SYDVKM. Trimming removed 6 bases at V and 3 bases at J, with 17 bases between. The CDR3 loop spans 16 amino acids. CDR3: CASRDGGVIDTGELFF. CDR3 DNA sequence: TGTGCCAGCAGGGACGGAGGGGTTATCGACACCGGGGAGCTGTTTTTT.

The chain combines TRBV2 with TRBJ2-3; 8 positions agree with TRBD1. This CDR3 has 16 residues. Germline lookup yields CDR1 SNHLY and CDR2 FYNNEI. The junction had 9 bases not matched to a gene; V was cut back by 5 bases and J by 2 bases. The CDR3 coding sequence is TGTGCCAGCAGTAAACCTTCACAGGGGGACACAGATACGCAGTATTTT. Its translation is CASSKPSQGDTDTQYF.

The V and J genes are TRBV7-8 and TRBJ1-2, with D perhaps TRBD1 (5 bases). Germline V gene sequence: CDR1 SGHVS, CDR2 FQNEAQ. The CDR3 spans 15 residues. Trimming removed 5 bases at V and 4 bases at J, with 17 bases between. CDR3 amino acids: CASSISVAGGYGYTF. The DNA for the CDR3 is TGTGCCAGCAGCATATCCGTCGCCGGGGGCTATGGCTACACCTTC.

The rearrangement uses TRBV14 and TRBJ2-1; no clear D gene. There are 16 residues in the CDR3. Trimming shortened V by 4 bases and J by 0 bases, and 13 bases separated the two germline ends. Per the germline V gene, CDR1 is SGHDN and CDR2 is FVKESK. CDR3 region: CASSRITPSSYNEQFF. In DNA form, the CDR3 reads TGTGCCAGCAGCCGAATTACACCAAGCTCCTACAATGAGCAGTTCTTC. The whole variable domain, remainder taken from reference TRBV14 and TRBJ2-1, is EAGVTQFPSHSVIEKGQTVTLRCDPISGHDNLYWYRRVMGKEIKFLLHFVKESKQDESGMPNNRFLAERTGGTYSTLKVQPAELEDSGVYFCASSRITPSSYNEQFFGPGTRLTVL.

The CDR3 nucleotides are TGTGCCAGCAGCGGTCTAGCGAACACCGGGGAGCTGTTTTTT. This sequence encodes CASSGLANTGELFF. This chain uses TRBV11-2 with TRBJ2-2; D not certain. Germline V CDR1 and CDR2: SGHAT, FQNNGV. The V end was cut by 5 bases, the J end by 0 bases, with 7 bases between. The CDR3 sequence is 14 residues long.

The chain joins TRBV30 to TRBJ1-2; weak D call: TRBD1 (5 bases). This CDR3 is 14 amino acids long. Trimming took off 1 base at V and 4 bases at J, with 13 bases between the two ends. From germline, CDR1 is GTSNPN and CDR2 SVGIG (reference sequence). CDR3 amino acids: CAWSGSLGGYGYTF. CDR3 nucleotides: TGTGCCTGGAGTGGTTCACTGGGGGGCTATGGCTACACCTTC.

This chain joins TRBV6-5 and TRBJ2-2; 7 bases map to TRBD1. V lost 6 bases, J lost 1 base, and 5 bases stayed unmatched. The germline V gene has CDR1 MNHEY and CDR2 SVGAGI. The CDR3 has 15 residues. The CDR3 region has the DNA TGTGCCAGCAGGCCCGGGACAGAGAACACCGGGGAGCTGTTTTTT. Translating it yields CASRPGTENTGELFF.

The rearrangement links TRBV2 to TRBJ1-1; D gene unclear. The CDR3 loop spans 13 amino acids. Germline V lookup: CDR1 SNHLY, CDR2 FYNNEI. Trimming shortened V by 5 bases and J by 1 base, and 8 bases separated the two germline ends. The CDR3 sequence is CASSRESNTEAFF. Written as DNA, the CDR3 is TGTGCCAGCAGTCGAGAGTCGAACACTGAAGCTTTCTTT.

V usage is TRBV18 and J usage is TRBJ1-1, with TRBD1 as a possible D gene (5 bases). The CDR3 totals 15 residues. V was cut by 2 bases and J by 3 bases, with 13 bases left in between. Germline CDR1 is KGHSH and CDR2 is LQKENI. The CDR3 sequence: CASSPGQGTHTEAFF. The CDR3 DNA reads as TGTGCCAGCTCACCAGGCCAGGGAACCCACACTGAAGCTTTCTTT.

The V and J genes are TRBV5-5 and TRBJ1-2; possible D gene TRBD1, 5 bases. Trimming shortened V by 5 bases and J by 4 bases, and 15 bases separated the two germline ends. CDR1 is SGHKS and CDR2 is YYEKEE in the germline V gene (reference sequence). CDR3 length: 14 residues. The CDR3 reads CASSSVDSIYGYTF. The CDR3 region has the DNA TGTGCCAGCAGTTCTGTAGACAGCATCTATGGCTACACCTTC.

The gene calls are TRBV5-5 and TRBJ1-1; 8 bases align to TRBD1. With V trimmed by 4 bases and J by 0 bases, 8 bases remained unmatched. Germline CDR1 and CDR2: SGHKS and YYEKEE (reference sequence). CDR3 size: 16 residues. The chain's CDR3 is CASSLVQGAMNTEAFF. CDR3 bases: TGTGCCAGCAGCCTGGTGCAGGGGGCGATGAACACTGAAGCTTTCTTT.

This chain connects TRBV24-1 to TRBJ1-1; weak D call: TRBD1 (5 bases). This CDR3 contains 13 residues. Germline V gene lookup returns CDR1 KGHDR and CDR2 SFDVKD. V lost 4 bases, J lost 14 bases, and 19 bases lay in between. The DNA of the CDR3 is TGTGCCACCAGTGAACCGGGACTGCCAATGTCATTCTTT. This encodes CATSEPGLPMSFF.

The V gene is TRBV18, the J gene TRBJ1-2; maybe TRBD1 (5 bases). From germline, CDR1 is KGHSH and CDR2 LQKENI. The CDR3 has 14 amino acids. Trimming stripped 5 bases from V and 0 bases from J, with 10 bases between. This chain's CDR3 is CASSGAVANYGYTF. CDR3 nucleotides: TGTGCCAGCTCAGGGGCAGTAGCTAACTATGGCTACACCTTC.

The CDR3 loop is CASRPQGQGTYGYTF. The DNA for the CDR3 is TGTGCCAGTAGACCCCAGGGACAGGGGACCTATGGCTACACCTTC. This sequence joins TRBV19 and TRBJ1-2; 10 bases are a match to TRBD1. The ends lost 6 bases at V and 4 bases at J; junction bases unmatched: 8. CDR3 length: 15 amino acids. CDR1 LNHDA and CDR2 SQIVND come from the germline V gene (reference sequence).

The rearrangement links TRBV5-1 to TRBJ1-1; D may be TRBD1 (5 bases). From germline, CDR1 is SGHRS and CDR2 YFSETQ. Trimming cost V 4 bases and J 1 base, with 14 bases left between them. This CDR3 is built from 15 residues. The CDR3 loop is CASSPLSQGNTEAFF. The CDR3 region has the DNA TGCGCCAGCAGCCCCCTCTCTCAGGGGAACACTGAAGCTTTCTTT. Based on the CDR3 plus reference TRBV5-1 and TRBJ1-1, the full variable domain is KAGVTQTPRYLIKTRGQQVTLSCSPISGHRSVSWYQQTPGQGLQFLFEYFSETQRNKGNFPGRFSGRQFSNSRSEMNVSTLELGDSALYLCASSPLSQGNTEAFFGQGTRLTVV.